One T cell receptor (beta chain) is described in this entry. Its matching antigen is unknown. Primers for the PCR totalled 60 Vbeta and 13 Jbeta. The table came from immunoSEQ multiplex PCR; TCRdb's copy has only in-frame clones and leaves some out. This table lists 30,000 to 40,000 clones. This entry belongs to a study of cytomegalovirus exposure and HLA in healthy donors. Study-wide findings and caveats: Rare sequences made up most TCRs, while some public TCRs were found in many donors. In vitro, three CMV-associated chains proved specific for CMV antigens.

This CDR3 has 14 amino acids. The V end was cut by 5 bases, the J end by 2 bases, with 13 bases between. The germline CDR1 and CDR2 sequences are SGHVS and FQNEAQ. The sample was PBMCs. The receptor was derived from a man aged 35 to 55 in good health and CMV-seropositive. V gene TRBV7-8 combines with J gene TRBJ2-7; a possible D gene is TRBD2 (6 bases). The DNA of the CDR3 is TGTGCCAGCAGCCCCGCCGGAGGGCCCTACGAGCAGTACTTC. Residues: CASSPAGGPYEQYF.